Given below is one TCR beta chain in context. As processed by the authors: Reference gene primer amplification yielded estimated nucleated cell counts. TCRdb's copy holds only in-frame clones and misses some; the assay was immunoSEQ multiplex PCR. V, J and clone size reflect that table, while D and trimming were determined from the DNA. The table records about 200,000 clones, 85% to 90% of them present only once. The sample comes from a study of blood T cell repertoires in COVID-19. About the research overall: Sites across the United States, Italy and Spain contributed samples from acute and convalescent COVID-19. The cDNA or gDNA used as material had been derived from T cells, B-cell-depleted T cells, or PBMCs.

Between the trimmed V and J ends, which lost 7 bases and 3 bases, there was a span of 14 bases. The germline V gene encodes CDR1 SGHRS and CDR2 YFSETQ. CDR3 length: 14 amino acids. The V and J genes are TRBV5-1 and TRBJ1-5; D unclear. The material sequenced was peripheral blood. The receptor's source is a man in his fifties or sixties with acute or convalescent COVID-19. The CDR3 protein is CASGPGGLNQPQHF. The CDR3 nucleotides read TGCGCCAGCGGCCCGGGTGGCCTCAATCAGCCCCAGCATTTT.